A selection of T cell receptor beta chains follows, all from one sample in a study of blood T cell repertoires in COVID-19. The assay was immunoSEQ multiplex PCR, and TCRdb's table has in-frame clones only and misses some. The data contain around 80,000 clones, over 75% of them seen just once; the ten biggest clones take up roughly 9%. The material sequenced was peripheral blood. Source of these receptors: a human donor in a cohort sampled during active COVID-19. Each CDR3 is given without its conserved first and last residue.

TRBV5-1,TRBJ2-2,ASSLGGGATGELF
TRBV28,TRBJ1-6,ASSFLPARAQAFSPLH
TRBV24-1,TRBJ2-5,ATSALARGSASGQETQY
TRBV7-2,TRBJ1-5,ASSLEGGVGQPQH
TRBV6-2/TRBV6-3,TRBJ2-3,ASSPGVSTADTQY
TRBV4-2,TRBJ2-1,ASSQELVGGRNEQF
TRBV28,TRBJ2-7,AITGNSAYEQY
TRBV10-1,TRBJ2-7,ASSESPHGQRRYLGEQY
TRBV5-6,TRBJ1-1,ASSPRDRGITEAF
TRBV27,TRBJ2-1,ASSLTRGNEQF
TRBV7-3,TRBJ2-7,ASSNNREEQY
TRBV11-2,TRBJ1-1,ASSLDPGPGTEAF
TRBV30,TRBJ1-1,AWSENSGKWGGTEAF
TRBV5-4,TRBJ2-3,ASSLRGGDTQY
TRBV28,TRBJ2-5,ASSFNGVQY
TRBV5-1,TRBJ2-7,ASSLVGTSDEQY
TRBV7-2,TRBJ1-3,ASSLDTGNFNTIY
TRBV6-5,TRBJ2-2,ASSYRGAGNTGELF
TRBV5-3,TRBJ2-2,ARRWGPGGKLGELF
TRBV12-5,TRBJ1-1,ASARDLNTEAF
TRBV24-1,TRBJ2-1,ATSDRDSLGSYNEQF
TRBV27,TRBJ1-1,ASSLSTGVLNTEAF
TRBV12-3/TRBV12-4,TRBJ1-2,ASSSGGWGYT